This TCR beta chain was obtained from a study of CD8+ T cells in alopecia areata. Treatment reported: oral pan-JAK inhibitor, 5-10 mg twice daily. Extracted RNA was reverse transcribed, and the resulting cDNA served as sequencing template. Profiled with immunoSEQ multiplex PCR; TCRdb holds only in-frame clones, not every one. This table holds 150,000 to 200,000 clones, approximately 60% found once. Germline V gene sequence: CDR1 SGHVS, CDR2 FNYEAQ. The V end lost 3 bases, the J end lost 4 bases, and 18 bases lay between the germline ends. This CDR3 contains 16 residues. The clonotype comes from a human donor with alopecia areata. Specimen: CD4+ T cells sorted from blood, collected at week 4, from a patient treated with tofacitinib. V usage is TRBV7-6 and J usage is TRBJ1-2; tentative D call: TRBD1 (5 bases). In DNA, the CDR3 is TGTGCCAGCAGCTTTGGGGTTGGCAGGGTGGGCTATGGCTACACCTTC. It specifies CASSFGVGRVGYGYTF.